This is a list of T cell receptor beta chains from one sample in a study. Clones were sequenced by immunoSEQ multiplex PCR, and TCRdb holds only the in-frame ones, with some missing. The sample holds 60,000 to 75,000 clones; over 85% are singletons and the top ten take around 4.6%. Input material: PBMCs. These TCRs come from a man aged 35-49 years with rheumatoid arthritis. Each CDR3 is given with its conserved first and last residue. A D gene is named only where the DNA matches it firmly. Clone size, where shown, is once, few, many, or a class for clones that have expanded.

size: -
length: 15
V: TRBV5-6
D: -
J: TRBJ2-7
DNA: TGTGCCAGCAGCATAATGACAGGTAGCTCCTACGAGCAGTACTTC
CDR3: CASSIMTGSSYEQYF

size: -
length: 16
V: TRBV18
D: -
J: TRBJ1-6
DNA: TGTGCCAGCTCATCCTCCTCCATGGACAGCGGATCACCCCTCCACTTT
CDR3: CASSSSSMDSGSPLHF

size: once
length: 15
V: TRBV20-1
D: -
J: TRBJ2-3
DNA: TGCAGTGCTAGTCCGGGGGACAGAGCCACAGATACGCAGTATTTT
CDR3: CSASPGDRATDTQYF

size: -
length: 15
V: TRBV25-1
D: TRBD1
J: TRBJ1-1
DNA: TGTGCCAGCAGTACCTGGGACAGCCTGAACACTGAAGCTTTCTTT
CDR3: CASSTWDSLNTEAFF

size: once
length: 15
V: TRBV20-1
D: TRBD2
J: TRBJ2-1
DNA: TGCAGTGCTAGTGCCCGGGCGGGAGACAACAATGAGCAGTTCTTC
CDR3: CSASARAGDNNEQFF

size: -
length: 14
V: TRBV7-8
D: TRBD1
J: TRBJ1-3
DNA: TGTGCCAGCAGCCCATACAGGGGACGGGACACCATATATTTT
CDR3: CASSPYRGRDTIYF

size: -
length: 15
V: TRBV19
D: -
J: TRBJ2-4
DNA: TGTGCCAGTAGTCTCCGGACCGCAGCCAAAAACATTCAGTACTTC
CDR3: CASSLRTAAKNIQYF

size: -
length: 16
V: TRBV4-1
D: TRBD2
J: TRBJ2-7
DNA: TGCGCCAGCAGCCAAGCCTCAGCGGGAGGGGGCTACGAGCAGTACTTC
CDR3: CASSQASAGGGYEQYF

size: -
length: 15
V: TRBV28
D: TRBD1
J: TRBJ1-2
DNA: TGTGCCAGCAGGAGTTCCCGGGACAGAAACTATGGCTACACCTTC
CDR3: CASRSSRDRNYGYTF

size: -
length: 13
V: TRBV27
D: TRBD1
J: TRBJ1-2
DNA: TGTGCCAGCAGTCCGGACAGGCTGGATGGCTACACCTTC
CDR3: CASSPDRLDGYTF

size: -
length: 16
V: TRBV11-2
D: -
J: TRBJ2-7
DNA: TGTGCCAGCAGCTTGGGACGTCGGGTCCCCCCCTACGAGCAGTACTTC
CDR3: CASSLGRRVPPYEQYF

size: -
length: 13
V: TRBV7-3
D: TRBD1
J: TRBJ1-6
DNA: TGTGCCAGCAGCGTACAGGGGAATTCACCCCTCCACTTT
CDR3: CASSVQGNSPLHF

size: -
length: 15
V: TRBV10-2
D: -
J: TRBJ1-5
DNA: TGCGCCAGCACCCAGGACCGGAGGGACAATCAGCCCCAGCATTTT
CDR3: CASTQDRRDNQPQHF

size: -
length: 16
V: TRBV7-9
D: TRBD1
J: TRBJ2-7
DNA: TGTGCCAGCAGCAAAAATTCCGGGACAGGGGTCTACGAGCAGTACTTC
CDR3: CASSKNSGTGVYEQYF

size: -
length: 16
V: TRBV3-1/TRBV3-2
D: -
J: TRBJ1-4
DNA: TGTGCCAGCAGCCAAGGGGCGAGACGGCCTAATGAAAAACTGTTTTTT
CDR3: CASSQGARRPNEKLFF

size: once
length: 15
V: TRBV9
D: TRBD1
J: TRBJ1-1
DNA: TGTGCCAGCAGCGCCGGGACAGGGACCAACACTGAAGCTTTCTTT
CDR3: CASSAGTGTNTEAFF

size: once
length: 14
V: TRBV18
D: -
J: TRBJ2-4
DNA: TGTGCCAGCTCACGTGAAAGGGGGAAAAACATTCAGTACTTC
CDR3: CASSRERGKNIQYF

size: -
length: 18
V: TRBV6-1
D: -
J: TRBJ2-7
DNA: TGTGCCAGCAGTGAAAAATCGTGGGCTGGACCAAGGATCTACGAGCAGTACTTC
CDR3: CASSEKSWAGPRIYEQYF

size: -
length: 14
V: TRBV28
D: -
J: TRBJ1-4
DNA: TGTGCCAGCAGTTTCTGGGGGCTAAAGGAAAAACTGTTTTTT
CDR3: CASSFWGLKEKLFF

size: -
length: 15
V: TRBV5-5
D: -
J: TRBJ2-7
DNA: TGTGCCAGCAGCACCTGGACAGCCAGCTCCTACGAGCAGTACTTC
CDR3: CASSTWTASSYEQYF

size: -
length: 14
V: TRBV4-1
D: -
J: TRBJ1-1
DNA: TGCGCCAGCAGCCACTTATCGACCTTTATGGGAGCTTTCTTT
CDR3: CASSHLSTFMGAFF

size: -
length: 11
V: TRBV29-1
D: -
J: TRBJ1-4
DNA: TGCAGCACCGTAGTGGGGGAAAAACTGTTTTTT
CDR3: CSTVVGEKLFF

size: -
length: 14
V: TRBV4-2
D: -
J: TRBJ1-5
DNA: TGTGCCAGCAGCCAAGATCTAAGCAATCAGCCCCAGCATTTT
CDR3: CASSQDLSNQPQHF

size: -
length: 22
V: TRBV19
D: TRBD2
J: TRBJ2-1
DNA: TGTGCCAGTAGTATTGGGGGGCAACTAGCGGACCCTACCGTGAGCTCCTACAATGAGCAGTTCTTC
CDR3: CASSIGGQLADPTVSSYNEQFF

size: -
length: 15
V: TRBV27
D: TRBD1
J: TRBJ1-5
DNA: TGTGCCAGCAGCCCTGGGACAGGGGGCAATCAGCCCCAGCATTTT
CDR3: CASSPGTGGNQPQHF

size: -
length: 13
V: TRBV7-6
D: -
J: TRBJ1-5
DNA: TGTGCCAGCACGGAGGGGTCGGGTCAGCCCCAGCATTTT
CDR3: CASTEGSGQPQHF

size: -
length: 15
V: TRBV4-1
D: TRBD1
J: TRBJ1-1
DNA: TGCGCCAGCAGCCATGCCGGGACAGGGGGGACTGAAGCTTTCTTT
CDR3: CASSHAGTGGTEAFF

size: -
length: 14
V: TRBV7-3
D: -
J: TRBJ2-3
DNA: TGTGCCAGCAGCGTAGGGCTAGCCGCAGATACGCAGTATTTT
CDR3: CASSVGLAADTQYF

size: -
length: 12
V: TRBV5-5
D: -
J: TRBJ2-2
DNA: TGTGCCAGCAGCTTGGTGGGACACCAACTGTTTTTT
CDR3: CASSLVGHQLFF

size: -
length: 16
V: TRBV6-5
D: -
J: TRBJ1-2
DNA: TGTGCCAGCAGTTACTCGCCCTCGCAGGCGATCTATGGCTACACCTTC
CDR3: CASSYSPSQAIYGYTF

size: -
length: 13
V: TRBV30
D: -
J: TRBJ1-2
DNA: TGTGCCGGAGAGAGGGACTCAAACTATGGCTACACCTTC
CDR3: CAGERDSNYGYTF

size: -
length: 15
V: TRBV14
D: -
J: TRBJ1-2
DNA: TGTGCCAGCAGCCAAGAACAGCGGGGAGGTTATGGCTACACCTTC
CDR3: CASSQEQRGGYGYTF

size: -
length: 16
V: TRBV28
D: TRBD2
J: TRBJ2-7
DNA: TGTGCCAGCAGCCCCACCGGGGGGGTTAGCTCCTACGAGCAGTACTTC
CDR3: CASSPTGGVSSYEQYF

size: -
length: 16
V: TRBV7-8
D: TRBD2
J: TRBJ2-1
DNA: TGTGCCAGCAGCTTCGAGGGACTACCTTCCTACAATGAGCAGTTCTTC
CDR3: CASSFEGLPSYNEQFF

size: -
length: 16
V: TRBV21-1
D: -
J: TRBJ2-7
DNA: TGTGCCAGCAGCGGGTGCCCTGGGACAGGAAACTACGAGCAGTACTTC
CDR3: CASSGCPGTGNYEQYF

size: -
length: 16
V: TRBV6-5
D: -
J: TRBJ1-3
DNA: TGTGCCAGCAGTTACTCACCAACAGCTGCTGGAAACACCATATATTTT
CDR3: CASSYSPTAAGNTIYF

size: -
length: 14
V: TRBV3-1/TRBV3-2
D: TRBD2
J: TRBJ2-1
DNA: TGTGCCGTAATAGGGACTAGCGGTATCAATGAGCAGTTCTTC
CDR3: CAVIGTSGINEQFF

size: -
length: 16
V: TRBV19
D: TRBD2
J: TRBJ2-2
DNA: TGTGCCAGTAAAGGCGGGAGGGCCTTGAACACCGGGGAGCTGTTTTTT
CDR3: CASKGGRALNTGELFF

size: -
length: 12
V: TRBV30
D: -
J: TRBJ1-5
DNA: TGTGCCTGGGATCAGGGATCCGGGCCCCAGCATTTT
CDR3: CAWDQGSGPQHF

size: once
length: 13
V: TRBV19
D: TRBD1
J: TRBJ2-3
DNA: TGTGCCGGACTCGACAGGGGGACAGATACGCAGTATTTT
CDR3: CAGLDRGTDTQYF

size: -
length: 13
V: TRBV15
D: -
J: TRBJ1-6
DNA: TGTGCCACCAGCAGAGACGATGTTTCACCCCTCCACTTT
CDR3: CATSRDDVSPLHF

size: -
length: 16
V: TRBV6-2/TRBV6-3
D: TRBD1
J: TRBJ1-5
DNA: TGTGCCAGCAGCCGTCCCGGGACAGGGATCAATCAGCCCCAGCATTTT
CDR3: CASSRPGTGINQPQHF

size: -
length: 15
V: TRBV18
D: -
J: TRBJ2-2
DNA: TGTGCCAGCTCACCACCCACCCTAGCTGCCGGGGAGCTGTTTTTT
CDR3: CASSPPTLAAGELFF

size: -
length: 15
V: TRBV10-3
D: -
J: TRBJ1-1
DNA: TGTGCCATCAGCAGCCGGGACAAACAAAACACTGAAGCTTTCTTT
CDR3: CAISSRDKQNTEAFF

size: -
length: 13
V: TRBV18
D: TRBD1
J: TRBJ1-1
DNA: TGTGCCAGCTCACAGGGGGCCGGGACTGAAGCTTTCTTT
CDR3: CASSQGAGTEAFF

size: -
length: 14
V: TRBV18
D: -
J: TRBJ1-1
DNA: TGTGCCAGCTCATTTGCGGGGGAGTACACTGAAGCTTTCTTT
CDR3: CASSFAGEYTEAFF

size: -
length: 17
V: TRBV27
D: -
J: TRBJ1-4
DNA: TGTGCCAGCAAAAGACAGTATAAATCTGCAACTAATGAAAAACTGTTTTTT
CDR3: CASKRQYKSATNEKLFF

size: -
length: 14
V: TRBV18
D: TRBD1
J: TRBJ2-7
DNA: TGTGCCAGCTCACCCACGAGGGGGCGGCACGAGCAGTACTTC
CDR3: CASSPTRGRHEQYF

size: -
length: 14
V: TRBV11-2
D: -
J: TRBJ2-3
DNA: TGTGCCAGCAGCCCGTCGGCTAGCACAGATACGCAGTATTTT
CDR3: CASSPSASTDTQYF

size: -
length: 14
V: TRBV5-1
D: -
J: TRBJ1-1
DNA: TGCGCCAGCTCCCTAGTAGGGGCGAACACTGAAGCTTTCTTT
CDR3: CASSLVGANTEAFF

size: -
length: 16
V: TRBV6-6
D: -
J: TRBJ2-7
DNA: TGTGCCAGCAGTTACACGGGCAGGGGAATAAACTACGAGCAGTACTTC
CDR3: CASSYTGRGINYEQYF

size: -
length: 15
V: TRBV6-5
D: -
J: TRBJ1-6
DNA: TGTGCCAGCAATCCAACAGGGAGTAATAATTCACCCCTCCACTTT
CDR3: CASNPTGSNNSPLHF

size: -
length: 13
V: TRBV6-5
D: -
J: TRBJ1-1
DNA: TGTGCCAGCAGTTACGGGGTGCGGACTGAAGCTTTCTTT
CDR3: CASSYGVRTEAFF

size: -
length: 15
V: TRBV10-3
D: TRBD1
J: TRBJ2-1
DNA: TGTGCCATACAATGGGGGCCAGGGGGTTACAATGAGCAGTTCTTC
CDR3: CAIQWGPGGYNEQFF

size: once
length: 16
V: TRBV27
D: -
J: TRBJ2-1
DNA: TGTGCCAGCAGTTCCCGGGCCGCGTCTTCCCATAATGAGCAGTTCTTC
CDR3: CASSSRAASSHNEQFF

size: -
length: 16
V: TRBV10-3
D: -
J: TRBJ1-2
DNA: TGTGCCATCAGTGAGTCGGGCAGAAAATACCCATATGGCTACACCTTC
CDR3: CAISESGRKYPYGYTF

size: -
length: 14
V: TRBV2
D: -
J: TRBJ2-5
DNA: TGTGCCAGCAGTGGGGGATTGTTGGTAGAGACCCAGTACTTC
CDR3: CASSGGLLVETQYF

size: few
length: 14
V: TRBV19
D: -
J: TRBJ1-5
DNA: TGTGCCAGTATGGGGAGCAATAGCAATCAGCCCCAGCATTTT
CDR3: CASMGSNSNQPQHF

size: few
length: 13
V: TRBV19
D: -
J: TRBJ1-5
DNA: TGTGCCAGTAGTATGACAGCAAATCAGCCCCAGCATTTT
CDR3: CASSMTANQPQHF

size: -
length: 16
V: TRBV28
D: TRBD2
J: TRBJ2-2
DNA: TGTGCCAGCAGAGTTTTGGAGCGGGAGTTGGGCGGGGAGCTGTTTTTT
CDR3: CASRVLERELGGELFF